Many counts were recorded for the clone carrying this T cell receptor (beta chain). The entry originates in a study of T-cell reconstitution after alpha-beta-depleted transplantation in children. The authors prepared the TCRbeta library with unique molecular identifiers. TCRdb processed the PCR reads anew with MiXCR; each CDR3 protein has one entry. The sample shows about 240,000 distinct CDR3 sequences, about 11% of them seen only once. The CDR3 runs to 15 residues. Germline lookup yields CDR1 DFQATT and CDR2 SNEGSKA (reference sequence). V lost 2 bases to trimming and J lost 4 bases, with 18 bases between them.

This chain joins TRBV20-1 and TRBJ2-7; D is perhaps TRBD2 (6 bases). The sequence came from a human donor who donated a stem cell graft to a child with acute lymphoblastic leukemia. Material: PBMCs from the stem cell graft donor, obtained from the stem cell graft. CDR3 amino acids: CSARPYSAGLYEQYF. CDR3 coding DNA: TGCAGTGCTAGACCCTACTCGGCGGGGTTATACGAGCAGTACTTC.